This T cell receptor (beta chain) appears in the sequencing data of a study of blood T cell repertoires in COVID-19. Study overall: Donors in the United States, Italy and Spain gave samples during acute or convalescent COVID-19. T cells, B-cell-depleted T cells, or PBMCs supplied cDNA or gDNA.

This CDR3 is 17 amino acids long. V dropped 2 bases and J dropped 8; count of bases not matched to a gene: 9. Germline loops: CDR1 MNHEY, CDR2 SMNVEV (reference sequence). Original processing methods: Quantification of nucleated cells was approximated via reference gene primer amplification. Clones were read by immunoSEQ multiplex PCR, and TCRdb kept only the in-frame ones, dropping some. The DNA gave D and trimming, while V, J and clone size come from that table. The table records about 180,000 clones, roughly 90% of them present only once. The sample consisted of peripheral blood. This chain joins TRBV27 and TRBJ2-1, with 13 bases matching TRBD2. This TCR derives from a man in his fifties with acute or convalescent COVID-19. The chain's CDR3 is CASSLPLLAGGGDEQFF. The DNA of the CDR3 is TGTGCCAGCAGTTTACCCCTACTAGCGGGAGGGGGGGATGAGCAGTTCTTC.